This T cell receptor beta chain was recorded in a study of T-cell memory formation after mild COVID-19. The CDR3 contains 16 residues. CDR1 and CDR2 (germline): MNHEY, SVGAGI. Trimming stripped 2 bases from V and 2 bases from J, with 13 bases between. This clonotype showed up just a few times. MiXCR, applied by TCRdb to the 5' RACE reads, yields one record per CDR3 protein. Here the sample spans more than 250,000 distinct CDR3 sequences, around 16% being singletons. Sequenced sample: PBMCs or a T cell subset sorted from them (not recorded which). The clonotype originates from a young man who had mild COVID-19 (a few samples of this study predate the infection). Cell type and time point are not known. The V call is TRBV6-5, the J call TRBJ2-1; D is undetermined. Written as DNA, the CDR3 is TGTGCCAGCAGTTACGGCGCGGAGATCCCCTACAATGAGCAGTTCTTC. This codes for CASSYGAEIPYNEQFF.